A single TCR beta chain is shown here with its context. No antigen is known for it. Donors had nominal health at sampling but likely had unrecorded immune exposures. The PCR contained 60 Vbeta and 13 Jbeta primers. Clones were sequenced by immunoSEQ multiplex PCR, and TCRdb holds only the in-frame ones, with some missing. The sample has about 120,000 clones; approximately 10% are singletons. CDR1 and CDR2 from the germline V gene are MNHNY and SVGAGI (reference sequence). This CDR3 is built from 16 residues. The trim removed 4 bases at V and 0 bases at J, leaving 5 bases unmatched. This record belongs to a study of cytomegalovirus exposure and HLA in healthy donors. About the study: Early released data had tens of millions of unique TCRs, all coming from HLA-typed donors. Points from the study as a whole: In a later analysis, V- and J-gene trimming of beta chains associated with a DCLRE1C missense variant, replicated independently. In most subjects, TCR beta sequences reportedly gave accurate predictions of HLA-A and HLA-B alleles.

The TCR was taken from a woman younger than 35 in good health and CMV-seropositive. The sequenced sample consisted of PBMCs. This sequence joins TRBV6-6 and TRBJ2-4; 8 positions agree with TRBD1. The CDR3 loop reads CASSSGGSPAKNIQYF. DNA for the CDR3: TGTGCCAGCAGTTCAGGGGGCTCCCCAGCCAAAAACATTCAGTACTTC.